The 31 T cell receptor beta chains given below trace back to one sample, sequenced in a study of vaccination effects on CD4 cells after COVID-19. These TCRs' antigens remain unknown. Using immunoSEQ multiplex PCR, the repertoire was profiled, and TCRdb retains in-frame clones only, with some absent. The table has over 25,000 clones, 73% seen once; the top ten hold about 20%. ViraFEST expansion of antigen-specific CD4+ T cells with viral peptide pools preceded sequencing. Isolating CD4+ T cells followed approximately 9 days of culture. Recipients of the vaccine had no prior SARS-CoV-2 infection and negative nucleocapsid antibodies. The source material was CD4+ T cells from PBMCs cultured with HCoV-NL63 spike peptides, sampled before COVID-19 vaccination. The receptor set was obtained from a human donor who received a COVID-19 vaccine.

This clone counts as medium-sized. The J gene is TRBJ1-2, the V gene TRBV25-1; D not resolved. The germline V gene encodes CDR1 MGHDK and CDR2 SYGVNS. The length of the CDR3 is 12 residues. V was pared by 5 bases and J by 8 bases, with 12 bases between. The CDR3 spells CASSPRGWGYTF. CDR3 in DNA: TGTGCCAGCAGTCCCCGTGGGTGGGGCTACACCTTC.

The V call is TRBV5-1, the J call TRBJ2-1, with D unresolved. CDR3 length: 14 residues. Trimming removed 3 bases from V and 5 bases from J, with 12 bases in between. From germline, CDR1 is SGHRS and CDR2 YFSETQ. CDR3 nucleotides: TGCGCCAGCAGCTCTCTCGATTATAACAATGAGCAGTTCTTC. It translates to CASSSLDYNNEQFF.

Only a few counts were recorded for this clone. V usage is TRBV28 and J usage is TRBJ2-4, with TRBD1 matching over 8 bases. CDR3 size: 13 residues. CDR1 MDHEN and CDR2 SYDVKM come from the germline V gene. Trimming cost V 4 bases and J 9 bases; bases outside gene matches: 5. CDR3 in amino acids: CASSWTGPVIQYF. The CDR3, as DNA: TGTGCCAGCAGTTGGACAGGGCCGGTCATTCAGTACTTC.

This sequence joins TRBV5-5 and TRBJ1-1; D possibly corresponds to TRBD1 (5 bases). The CDR3 totals 13 residues. The V gene lost 5 bases and the J gene lost 4 bases, with 12 bases spanning the gap. Per germline, CDR1 SGHKS and CDR2 YYEKEE (reference sequence). CDR3 nucleotides: TGTGCCAGCAGGGGGGTGGGGGGCACTGAAGCTTTCTTT. Translated: CASRGVGGTEAFF.

The chain recombines TRBV10-3 with TRBJ2-2, with D unresolved. The germline V gene has CDR1 ENHRY and CDR2 SYGVKD. This CDR3 comprises 14 residues. Trimming cost V 6 bases and J 2 bases, with 10 bases left between them. CDR3 protein: CAIRADLNTGELFF. In DNA, the CDR3 is TGTGCCATCAGGGCCGACCTTAACACCGGGGAGCTGTTTTTT.

The chain joins TRBV9 to TRBJ1-2; TRBD1 matches at 9 bases. The V gene end was trimmed by 3 bases and the J gene end by 5 bases; junction bases not matched to a gene: 8. The CDR3 is made up of 15 amino acids. Germline CDR1 SGDLS, CDR2 YYNGEE. The chain's CDR3 is CASSGVVTGGYGYTF. In DNA form, the CDR3 reads TGTGCCAGCAGCGGGGTTGTGACAGGGGGGTATGGCTACACCTTC.

This chain joins TRBV5-8 and TRBJ1-5, with a tentative D call TRBD1 (6 bases). CDR3 size: 20 residues. Per the germline V gene, CDR1 is SGHTS and CDR2 is YDEGEE. Between the trimmed V and J ends, which lost 0 bases and 5 bases, there was a span of 27 bases. The CDR3 nucleotides are TGTGCCAGCAGCTTGGTTTTAGGGCGACAGGAGGGGATTATGGATCAGCCCCAGCATTTT. It translates to CASSLVLGRQEGIMDQPQHF.

The chain has TRBV27 and TRBJ2-1, with D possibly being TRBD2 (6 bases). Looked up from germline, CDR1 is MNHEY and CDR2 is SMNVEV (reference sequence). V was clipped by 9 bases and J by 5 bases, with 8 bases between them. The CDR3 covers 11 residues. CDR3 region: CASWRDNEQFF. CDR3 in DNA: TGTGCCAGTTGGAGGGACAATGAGCAGTTCTTC.

The chain combines TRBV29-1 with TRBJ1-1; perhaps TRBD1 as D (6 bases). The CDR3 is 13 amino acids. Germline CDR1 is SQVTM and CDR2 is ANQGSEA. V lost 4 bases to trimming and J lost 4 bases, with 13 bases between them. DNA of the CDR3: TGCAGCGTTGTAGTTCTAGGGGGCACTGAAGCTTTCTTT. Its translation: CSVVVLGGTEAFF.

The chain joins TRBV5-1 to TRBJ2-1; 7 positions match TRBD1. CDR1 and CDR2 from the germline V gene are SGHRS and YFSETQ. The CDR3 runs to 14 residues. V lost 0 bases and J lost 8; bases outside the gene matches: 5. CDR3 DNA sequence: TGCGCCAGCAGCTTGGGACAGGGAGATGATGAGCAGTTCTTC. Translated, it gives CASSLGQGDDEQFF.

This chain joins TRBV5-1 and TRBJ1-1; D is ambiguous. This CDR3 has 14 residues. Germline CDR1 reads SGHRS; CDR2 reads YFSETQ. Trimming took 0 bases from V and 0 from J, leaving 6 bases between them. The CDR3 DNA sequence: TGCGCCAGCAGCTTGGGGGAAATGAACACTGAAGCTTTCTTT. It translates to CASSLGEMNTEAFF. The full variable domain, in which reference TRBV5-1 and TRBJ1-1 provide the parts outside the CDR3, is KAGVTQTPRYLIKTRGQQVTLSCSPISGHRSVSWYQQTPGQGLQFLFEYFSETQRNKGNFPGRFSGRQFSNSRSEMNVSTLELGDSALYLCASSLGEMNTEAFFGQGTRLTVV.

The rearrangement links TRBV18 to TRBJ1-1; D perhaps matches TRBD1 (6 bases). Germline V gene sequence: CDR1 KGHSH, CDR2 LQKENI. Between the trimmed V and J ends, which lost 3 bases and 3 bases, there was a span of 8 bases. The length of the CDR3 is 13 residues. CDR3 DNA sequence: TGTGCCAGCTCACCGGGGGCGTACACTGAAGCTTTCTTT. It yields the protein CASSPGAYTEAFF.

This sequence joins TRBV2 and TRBJ2-5; no reliable D call. Trimming removed 2 bases at V and 2 bases at J, with 9 bases between. The length of the CDR3 is 14 residues. CDR1 is SNHLY, CDR2 FYNNEI, per germline. CDR3 bases: TGTGCCAGCAGTGAACCCGGTAGTCAAGAGACCCAGTACTTC. Translation: CASSEPGSQETQYF.

The chain employs TRBV30 and TRBJ1-2, with TRBD1 matching over 7 bases. The CDR3 spans 14 residues. Trimming took 8 bases from V and 8 from J; bases not matched to a gene: 17. Germline V gene sequence: CDR1 GTSNPN, CDR2 SVGIG (reference sequence). DNA for the CDR3: TGTGCCCGCAACATAGGCGGGGCAGGGGGGGGCTACACCTTC. Translated, it gives CARNIGGAGGGYTF.

CDR3 protein: CASSSGPGTVNEKLFF. In DNA, the CDR3 is TGTGCCAGTAGTAGCGGACCCGGGACAGTTAATGAAAAACTGTTTTTT. The chain has TRBV19 and TRBJ1-4, with 7 bases matching TRBD1. Germline V lookup: CDR1 LNHDA, CDR2 SQIVND (reference sequence). The CDR3 runs to 16 residues. J lost 4 bases, V lost 4 bases, and 9 bases had no gene match. The full variable domain, rest sourced from reference TRBV19 and TRBJ1-4, is DGGITQSPKYLFRKEGQNVTLSCEQNLNHDAMYWYRQDPGQGLRLIYYSQIVNDFQKGDIAEGYSVSREKKESFPLTVTSAQKNPTAFYLCASSSGPGTVNEKLFFGSGTQLSVL.

The rearrangement links TRBV18 to TRBJ1-1; no clear D. This CDR3 is 13 amino acids long. Deletions cut 3 bases from V and 0 bases from J, with 5 bases between. In germline, CDR1 is KGHSH, CDR2 LQKENI. The CDR3 reads CASSPGMNTEAFF. DNA of the CDR3: TGTGCCAGCTCACCCGGGATGAACACTGAAGCTTTCTTT. Full variable domain (remainder filled in from reference TRBV18 and TRBJ1-1): NAGVMQNPRHLVRRRGQEARLRCSPMKGHSHVYWYRQLPEEGLKFMVYLQKENIIDESGMPKERFSAEFPKEGPSILRIQQVVRGDSAAYFCASSPGMNTEAFFGQGTRLTVV.

This clone was recorded once. This chain joins TRBV7-3 and TRBJ1-1; TRBD1 aligns across 10 bases. The V and J ends lost 6 bases and 1 base, in that order; junction bases with no gene match: 5. This CDR3 has 15 residues. The germline gives CDR1 SGHTA, CDR2 FQGTGA. The CDR3 nucleotides are TGTGCCAGCAGGGACAGGGGGTCGGGGAACACTGAAGCTTTCTTT. Protein: CASRDRGSGNTEAFF. The full variable domain, completed using reference TRBV7-3 and TRBJ1-1, is GAGVSQTPSNKVTEKGKYVELRCDPISGHTALYWYRQSLGQGPEFLIYFQGTGAADDSGLPNDRFFAVRPEGSVSTLKIQRTERGDSAVYLCASRDRGSGNTEAFFGQGTRLTVV.

The CDR3 region has the DNA TGCGCCAGCAGCCCCCCTGGGACTTCACCCCTCCACTTT. It translates to CASSPPGTSPLHF. V and J are TRBV4-1 and TRBJ1-6, with a tentative D call TRBD1 (5 bases). Per the germline V gene, CDR1 is MGHRA and CDR2 is YSYEKL. Trimming took 4 bases from V and 9 from J, leaving 10 bases between them. CDR3 length: 13 residues.

The J gene is TRBJ2-6, the V gene TRBV24-1; D is ambiguous. The V end lost 5 bases, the J end lost 0 bases, and 13 bases lay between the germline ends. Germline assignment: CDR1 KGHDR and CDR2 SFDVKD. The CDR3 runs to 17 residues. As DNA, the CDR3 is TGTGCCACCAGTGCCCAAGCCTCATACTCTGGGGCCAACGTCCTGACTTTC. It encodes CATSAQASYSGANVLTF.

The rearrangement joins TRBV5-6 to TRBJ2-7; D gene ambiguous. Trimming removed 3 bases at V and 5 bases at J, with 6 bases between. The CDR3 is made up of 11 amino acids. Per the germline V gene, CDR1 is SGHDT and CDR2 is YYEEEE. CDR3 nucleotides: TGTGCCAGCAGCTATAGGAACGAGCAGTACTTC. Translated: CASSYRNEQYF.

This clone occurred a few times. The V and J genes are TRBV19 and TRBJ2-7; D not resolved. The CDR3 loop spans 14 amino acids. Trimming removed 0 bases at V and 2 bases at J, with 8 bases between. Germline loops: CDR1 LNHDA, CDR2 SQIVND (reference sequence). Here the CDR3 reads CASSIDWRAYEQYF. As DNA, the CDR3 is TGTGCCAGTAGTATAGATTGGCGCGCCTACGAGCAGTACTTC.

This sequence joins TRBV7-2 and TRBJ2-1; D is unclear. The CDR3 contains 16 residues. The germline CDR1 and CDR2 sequences are SGHTA and FQGNSA. Between the trimmed V and J ends, which lost 1 base and 0 bases, there was a span of 10 bases. The CDR3 region is CASSLEAVSSYNEQFF. CDR3 coding DNA: TGTGCCAGCAGCTTAGAGGCGGTGAGCTCCTACAATGAGCAGTTCTTC.

The gene calls are TRBV2 and TRBJ2-7; perhaps TRBD1 as D (6 bases). CDR3 size: 15 residues. The germline CDR1 and CDR2 sequences are SNHLY and FYNNEI. The V and J ends lost 3 bases and 5 bases respectively, with 17 bases between them. CDR3 protein: CASSDRGGPFHEQYF. For the CDR3, the DNA is TGTGCCAGCAGTGACAGGGGTGGGCCGTTCCACGAGCAGTACTTC. Looking up the rest from reference TRBV2 and TRBJ2-7 gives the full variable domain: EPEVTQTPSHQVTQMGQEVILRCVPISNHLYFYWYRQILGQKVEFLVSFYNNEISEKSEIFDDQFSVERPDGSNFTLKIRSTKLEDSAMYFCASSDRGGPFHEQYFGPGTRLTVT.

The genes are TRBV3-1 (or the pseudogene TRBV3-2) and TRBJ2-1; TRBD1 matches at 10 bases. CDR3 length equals 14 residues. Germline V gene lookup returns CDR1 LGHDT and CDR2 YNNKEL (reference sequence). Trimming removed 1 base from V and 13 bases from J; junction bases left unmatched: 7. CDR3 sequence (DNA): TGTGCCAGCAGCCAAGGGACAGGGGGGAGGCAACAGTTCTTC. Amino acids: CASSQGTGGRQQFF.

This clone was seen a single time. This rearrangement joins TRBV9 to TRBJ1-3; D is unresolved. CDR1 and CDR2 from the germline V gene are SGDLS and YYNGEE. Trimming cost V 0 bases and J 2 bases, with 3 bases left between them. CDR3 length equals 13 residues. The DNA for the CDR3 is TGTGCCAGCAGCGTAGATGCTGGAAACACCATATATTTT. Translation: CASSVDAGNTIYF. The entire variable domain, with the rest obtained from reference TRBV9 and TRBJ1-3, is as follows: DSGVTQTPKHLITATGQRVTLRCSPRSGDLSVYWYQQSLDQGLQFLIQYYNGEERAKGNILERFSAQQFPDLHSELNLSSLELGDSALYFCASSVDAGNTIYFGEGSWLTVV.

V and J are TRBV12-3 or TRBV12-4 and TRBJ2-7; D possibly corresponds to TRBD2 (5 bases). There are 12 residues in the CDR3. Between the trimmed V and J ends, which lost 5 bases and 8 bases, there was a span of 13 bases. Here the CDR3 reads CASSPPIGKQYF. CDR3 in DNA: TGTGCCAGCAGTCCACCCATCGGGAAGCAGTACTTC.

The V call is TRBV19, the J call TRBJ2-7, with unresolved D. The CDR3 has 15 amino acids. Deletions cut 4 bases from V and 3 bases from J, with 16 bases between. CDR1 is LNHDA and CDR2 is SQIVND in the germline V gene (reference sequence). The CDR3 sequence is CASSTRLLPVYEQYF. Here the CDR3 DNA reads TGTGCCAGTAGTACCCGTCTTCTACCGGTCTACGAGCAGTACTTC. The full variable domain, completed using reference TRBV19 and TRBJ2-7, is DGGITQSPKYLFRKEGQNVTLSCEQNLNHDAMYWYRQDPGQGLRLIYYSQIVNDFQKGDIAEGYSVSREKKESFPLTVTSAQKNPTAFYLCASSTRLLPVYEQYFGPGTRLTVT.

V usage is TRBV29-1 and J usage is TRBJ2-1; D is unclear. Per germline, CDR1 SQVTM and CDR2 ANQGSEA. With 5 bases removed from V and 5 bases from J, the gap between germline ends came to 10 bases. This CDR3 is built from 12 residues. The DNA of the CDR3 is TGCAGCGTTAGGACCGACAACAATGAGCAGTTCTTC. Amino acid sequence: CSVRTDNNEQFF.

This rearrangement joins TRBV18 to TRBJ1-5; the D gene is possibly TRBD1 (5 bases). Germline V CDR1 and CDR2: KGHSH, LQKENI. The CDR3 is 14 amino acids. Trimming pared 3 bases from V and 5 bases from J, leaving 11 bases between. DNA for the CDR3: TGTGCCAGCTCACCTCAGGGCCCAGATCAGCCCCAGCATTTT. Its translation: CASSPQGPDQPQHF.

The V and J genes are TRBV27 and TRBJ2-1; TRBD2 is a possible D gene (6 bases). Germline V CDR1 and CDR2: MNHEY, SMNVEV (reference sequence). The CDR3 sequence is 20 residues long. The ends were cut back, 5 bases at V and 0 bases at J, with 26 bases in the middle. The CDR3 protein is CASSPMGPGWGVTSYNEQFF. The CDR3 region has the DNA TGTGCCAGCAGTCCGATGGGTCCCGGGTGGGGGGTTACCTCCTACAATGAGCAGTTCTTC.

This clone was seen a few times. The chain's CDR3 is CASSFRRAENQPQHF. DNA of the CDR3: TGTGCCAGCAGCTTCAGGCGGGCCGAAAATCAGCCCCAGCATTTT. V and J are TRBV5-8 and TRBJ1-5; unclear D gene. V lost 2 bases and J 4 bases, leaving 13 bases between the germline ends. From germline, CDR1 is SGHTS and CDR2 YDEGEE. CDR3 length: 15 amino acids.